This T cell receptor beta chain was recovered during a study of T cells in localized non-small cell lung cancer. Germline assignment: CDR1 SNHLY and CDR2 FYNNEI. CDR3 length: 17 residues. V shed 3 bases, J shed 0 bases, and the junction held 8 bases outside the gene matches. Profiled with immunoSEQ multiplex PCR; TCRdb holds only in-frame clones, not every one. The sample includes just over 1,000 clones, approximately 24% of them seen just once. Adjacent lung lacking atypia came from at least 2 cm beyond the tumor margin. Broader study findings: T cell clonality was highest in uninvolved adjacent lung, above tumor. Paired adjacent lung recovered a median roughly 50 of the top 100 tumor clones. A raised T cell density in blood coincided with lengthier overall survival.

This clone has more than one count but fewer than ten. What it binds is unknown. This clonotype originated in a male donor older than 55 with stage II squamous cell lung carcinoma. J is TRBJ1-1 and V is TRBV2, with TRBD1 identical over 9 bases. The sequences come from normal lung tissue next to the tumor, collected before any cancer treatment. The CDR3 is CASSDSGQGSMNTEAFF. CDR3 sequence (DNA): TGTGCCAGCAGTGACTCGGGACAGGGATCCATGAACACTGAAGCTTTCTTT. The full variable domain, with the rest looked up from reference TRBV2 and TRBJ1-1, is EPEVTQTPSHQVTQMGQEVILRCVPISNHLYFYWYRQILGQKVEFLVSFYNNEISEKSEIFDDQFSVERPDGSNFTLKIRSTKLEDSAMYFCASSDSGQGSMNTEAFFGQGTRLTVV.